The 21 T cell receptor beta chains below come from one sample, sequenced in a study of shared clonotypes between healthy human individuals. Data came from immunoSEQ multiplex PCR; TCRdb stores just in-frame clones and leaves some out. Of about 510,000 clones listed, 60% to 80% are singletons. The sequenced material came from PBMCs. Receptors originate from a woman between 40 and 55 years old in good health. Some clones in this sample may be carry-over from other donors' samples.

The rearrangement links TRBV9 to TRBJ2-5; D call uncertain. Looked up from germline, CDR1 is SGDLS and CDR2 is YYNGEE. The CDR3 spans 14 residues. V was pared by 4 bases and J by 4 bases, with 14 bases between. CDR3 residues: CASSPPNSGETQYF. In DNA form, the CDR3 reads TGTGCCAGCAGCCCCCCAAACTCGGGAGAGACCCAGTACTTC.

The chain combines TRBV11-2 with TRBJ2-5, with a weak D call TRBD2 (7 bases). The CDR3 has 17 residues. Germline assignment: CDR1 SGHAT and CDR2 FQNNGV. The V and J ends lost 0 bases and 4 bases respectively, with 18 bases between them. This chain's CDR3 is CASSLDLRGALPETQYF. CDR3 nucleotide sequence: TGTGCCAGCAGCTTAGATCTTCGGGGGGCGCTTCCAGAGACCCAGTACTTC.

The gene calls are TRBV10-3 and TRBJ2-7, with D perhaps being TRBD1 or TRBD2 (5 bases each). The CDR3 contains 12 residues. Germline loops: CDR1 ENHRY, CDR2 SYGVKD. V gave up 10 bases and J gave up 2 bases, with 12 bases separating them. This CDR3 is CATHGTAYEQYF. In DNA, the CDR3 is TGTGCCACCCATGGGACCGCCTACGAGCAGTACTTC.

The chain recombines TRBV5-4 with TRBJ2-7; D could derive from TRBD1 or TRBD2 (5 bases each). Looked up from germline, CDR1 is SGHNT and CDR2 is YYREEE (reference sequence). Trimming took off 0 bases at V and 1 base at J, with 11 bases between the two ends. The length of the CDR3 is 15 residues. This CDR3 reads CASSLVGERSYEQYF. Written as DNA, the CDR3 is TGTGCCAGCAGCTTGGTAGGGGAGAGGTCCTACGAGCAGTACTTC.

This sequence joins TRBV30 and TRBJ2-4; D gene unclear. The CDR3 contains 17 residues. In germline, CDR1 is GTSNPN, CDR2 SVGIG (reference sequence). Between the trimmed V and J ends, which lost 2 bases and 2 bases, there was a span of 19 bases. CDR3 in amino acids: CAWSLRWFVETKNIQYF. Written as DNA, the CDR3 is TGTGCCTGGAGTCTCAGGTGGTTTGTGGAGACCAAAAACATTCAGTACTTC.

This clone was detected only once. This chain connects TRBV19 to TRBJ2-7; no definite D call. Germline loops: CDR1 LNHDA, CDR2 SQIVND (reference sequence). V was trimmed by 5 bases and J by 0 bases, leaving 8 bases between them. The CDR3 runs to 13 residues. The CDR3 coding sequence is TGTGCCAGTAGTTATGGAATCTCCTACGAGCAGTACTTC. It specifies CASSYGISYEQYF.

V gene TRBV7-6 combines with J gene TRBJ2-5; D is possibly TRBD2 (5 bases). The germline V and J ends were trimmed by 3 bases and 0 bases, with 11 bases remaining between them. Germline V gives CDR1 SGHVS, CDR2 FNYEAQ. This CDR3 has 15 residues. The CDR3 sequence: CASSLFSGYQETQYF. The DNA of the CDR3 is TGTGCCAGCAGCTTGTTCAGCGGATACCAAGAGACCCAGTACTTC.

This chain links TRBV2 with TRBJ1-4; D might be TRBD1 (5 bases). The CDR3 is made up of 15 amino acids. In germline, CDR1 is SNHLY, CDR2 FYNNEI. Trimming cost V 1 base and J 1 base, with 7 bases left between them. This chain's CDR3 is CASSEVGGTNEKLFF. The DNA for the CDR3 is TGTGCCAGCAGTGAAGTGGGGGGAACTAATGAAAAACTGTTTTTT.

The chain employs TRBV4-2 and TRBJ2-1; weak D call: TRBD2 (6 bases). Germline CDR1 reads LGHNA; CDR2 reads YNFKEQ. This CDR3 region has 16 residues. With 1 base removed from V and 1 base from J, the gap between germline ends came to 11 bases. CDR3 in amino acids: CASSQGQGGSYNEQFF. The CDR3 DNA reads TGTGCCAGCAGCCAAGGGCAGGGAGGATCCTACAATGAGCAGTTCTTC.

V and J are TRBV19 and TRBJ2-1, with TRBD2 matching over 14 bases. Looked up from germline, CDR1 is LNHDA and CDR2 is SQIVND (reference sequence). The ends lost 6 bases at V and 3 bases at J; junction bases unmatched: 7. The CDR3 totals 17 residues. CDR3 DNA: TGTGCCAGTAGCCAAGGACTAGCGGGAGGTTACTACAATGAGCAGTTCTTC. Translating it yields CASSQGLAGGYYNEQFF.

V gene TRBV19 combines with J gene TRBJ2-3, with TRBD1 identical over 8 bases. V was clipped by 7 bases and J by 2 bases; unmatched bases: 5. The CDR3 has 14 residues. The germline CDR1 and CDR2 sequences are LNHDA and SQIVND (reference sequence). The CDR3 bases are TGTGCCAGTAAAGAACAGGGGGACACAGATACGCAGTATTTT. Protein: CASKEQGDTDTQYF.

V usage is TRBV2 and J usage is TRBJ1-2; D not certain. Trimming removed 6 bases from V and 6 bases from J, with 20 bases in between. Germline V gene data show CDR1 as SNHLY and CDR2 as FYNNEI. The CDR3 has 15 residues. CDR3 sequence reads: CASSPSGGRRDGYTF. The CDR3 DNA reads TGTGCCAGCAGCCCTTCCGGAGGTCGTCGGGATGGCTACACCTTC.

This clone occurred a few times. The chain couples TRBV5-4 to TRBJ2-3; 7 nucleotides line up with TRBD2. V gave up 4 bases and J gave up 6 bases; unmatched junction bases: 5. CDR3 length: 13 amino acids. Per the germline V gene, CDR1 is SGHNT and CDR2 is YYREEE (reference sequence). The chain's CDR3 is CASSQRGQDTQYF. The CDR3 DNA sequence: TGTGCCAGCAGCCAGCGGGGCCAGGATACGCAGTATTTT.

This chain links TRBV5-6 with TRBJ1-1; TRBD1 might be the D (6 bases). The CDR3 is 14 residues long. Per the germline V gene, CDR1 is SGHDT and CDR2 is YYEEEE. V lost 1 base and J 6 bases, leaving 13 bases between the germline ends. CDR3 residues: CASSLRQEGAEAFF. In DNA, the CDR3 is TGTGCCAGCAGCTTGAGACAGGAAGGCGCTGAAGCTTTCTTT.

This clone was picked up one time. V and J are TRBV10-1 and TRBJ2-7; D is ambiguous. V was pared by 0 bases and J by 5 bases, with 5 bases between. CDR1 WNHNN and CDR2 SYGVQD come from the germline V gene (reference sequence). This CDR3 spans 12 amino acids. The CDR3 DNA reads TGCGCCAGCAGTGAGTCGGTACACGAGCAGTACTTC. It is translated as CASSESVHEQYF.

V usage is TRBV29-1 and J usage is TRBJ2-1; TRBD2 is a possible D gene (5 bases). Looked up from germline, CDR1 is SQVTM and CDR2 is ANQGSEA. This CDR3 is 14 amino acids long. V lost 4 bases to trimming and J lost 6 bases, with 16 bases between them. CDR3 nucleotide sequence: TGCAGCGTTGCGGGAATAATCGGACGCAATGAGCAGTTCTTC. Translated: CSVAGIIGRNEQFF.

This chain links TRBV13 with TRBJ2-1, with 7 bases lining up with TRBD2. The CDR3 is 15 amino acids. Germline CDR1 is PRHDT and CDR2 is FYEKMQ (reference sequence). The J segment lost 2 bases and the V segment lost 4 bases, leaving 5 bases of the junction unmatched. The CDR3 loop reads CASSSLAGPYNEQFF. The CDR3 DNA is TGTGCCAGCAGCTCATTAGCGGGTCCCTACAATGAGCAGTTCTTC.

The chain combines TRBV28 with TRBJ2-7, with D perhaps given as TRBD1 or TRBD2 (6 bases each). Germline V gene sequence: CDR1 MDHEN, CDR2 SYDVKM. Trimming removed 4 bases from V and 4 bases from J, with 14 bases in between. The CDR3 runs to 14 residues. The CDR3 nucleotides read TGTGCCAGCAGTTCGGGGGCCAGGGTTTACGAGCAGTACTTC. Its translation: CASSSGARVYEQYF.

The CDR3 here is CASSNGVGEQYF. Here the CDR3 DNA reads TGTGCCAGTAGTAACGGGGTTGGTGAGCAGTACTTC. The chain has TRBV19 and TRBJ2-7; perhaps TRBD2 as D (5 bases). Trimming took 4 bases from V and 7 from J, leaving 11 bases between them. The V gene's germline CDR1 is LNHDA and CDR2 SQIVND (reference sequence). The length of the CDR3 is 12 residues.

V usage is TRBV12-5 and J usage is TRBJ2-5; D is uncertain. CDR1 and CDR2 (germline): LGHNT, FRNRAP. CDR3 length: 11 residues. V was shortened by 6 bases and J by 4 bases, with 6 bases between the two germline ends. DNA of the CDR3: TGTGCTAGTGGGGTTGGAGAGACCCAGTACTTC. It is translated as CASGVGETQYF. Looking up the rest from reference TRBV12-5 and TRBJ2-5 gives the full variable domain: DARVTQTPRHKVTEMGQEVTMRCQPILGHNTVFWYRQTMMQGLELLAYFRNRAPLDDSGMPKDRFSAEMPDATLATLKIQPSEPRDSAVYFCASGVGETQYFGPGTRLLVL.

V usage is TRBV27 and J usage is TRBJ2-1, with 10 bases aligning to TRBD2. CDR1 is MNHEY, CDR2 SMNVEV, per germline (reference sequence). CDR3 length: 17 residues. V lost 8 bases to trimming and J lost 3 bases; unmatched junction nucleotides: 13. The CDR3 sequence: CASSLNPAGGNYNEQFF. CDR3 coding DNA: TGTGCCAGCTCCCTCAACCCAGCGGGAGGGAACTACAATGAGCAGTTCTTC.